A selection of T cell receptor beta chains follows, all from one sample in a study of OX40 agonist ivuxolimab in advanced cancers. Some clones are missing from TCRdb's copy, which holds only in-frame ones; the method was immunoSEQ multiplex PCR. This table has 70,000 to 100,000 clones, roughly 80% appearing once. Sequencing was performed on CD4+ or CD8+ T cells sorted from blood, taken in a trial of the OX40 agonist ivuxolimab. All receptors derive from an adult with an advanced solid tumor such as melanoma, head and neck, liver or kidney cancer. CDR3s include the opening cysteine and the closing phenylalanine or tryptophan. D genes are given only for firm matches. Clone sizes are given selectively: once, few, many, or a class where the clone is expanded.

CDR3nt: TGTGCCAGCAGCTTAGCTGGGTCCTATCACAATGAGCAGTTCTTC
CDR3aa: CASSLAGSYHNEQFF
j_gene: TRBJ2-1
v_gene: TRBV11-1
abundance: -
d_gene: -

CDR3nt: TGTGCCAGCAGTTTATCGAGGAGCTCCTATAATTCACCCCTCCACTTT
CDR3aa: CASSLSRSSYNSPLHF
j_gene: TRBJ1-6
v_gene: TRBV27
abundance: once
d_gene: -

CDR3nt: TGTGCCAGCAGCGTAGAGTCAGGGGGCTCTGGAAACACCATATATTTT
CDR3aa: CASSVESGGSGNTIYF
j_gene: TRBJ1-3
v_gene: TRBV9
abundance: -
d_gene: TRBD1

CDR3nt: TGTGCCAGCAGTGTGGTGGTAGGGGGAGGGTCACCCCTCCACTTT
CDR3aa: CASSVVVGGGSPLHF
j_gene: TRBJ1-6
v_gene: TRBV6-4
abundance: -
d_gene: -

CDR3nt: TGTGCCAGCCTGGACAGCAAAAACATTCAGTACTTC
CDR3aa: CASLDSKNIQYF
j_gene: TRBJ2-4
v_gene: TRBV28
abundance: -
d_gene: -

CDR3nt: TGTGCCATCAGTGAACAGGGGGCGCAGACTGAAGCTTTCTTT
CDR3aa: CAISEQGAQTEAFF
j_gene: TRBJ1-1
v_gene: TRBV10-3
abundance: -
d_gene: TRBD1

CDR3nt: TGTGCCAGCAGCTATAAAACCCTTAACGATGAGCAGTTCTTC
CDR3aa: CASSYKTLNDEQFF
j_gene: TRBJ2-1
v_gene: TRBV7-3
abundance: -
d_gene: -

CDR3nt: TGTGCCAGCTCACCCGGGACTAGCGGTAACAATGAGCAGTTCTTC
CDR3aa: CASSPGTSGNNEQFF
j_gene: TRBJ2-1
v_gene: TRBV18
abundance: -
d_gene: TRBD2

CDR3nt: TGCGCCAGCACCAGGGGCGGGGGGCTCGATGGCTACACCTTC
CDR3aa: CASTRGGGLDGYTF
j_gene: TRBJ1-2
v_gene: TRBV5-1
abundance: -
d_gene: -

CDR3nt: TGTGCCAGCTCACCACCGCCGACTAGCGGGCCCCAGGGAGATACGCAGTATTTT
CDR3aa: CASSPPPTSGPQGDTQYF
j_gene: TRBJ2-3
v_gene: TRBV18
abundance: once
d_gene: TRBD2

CDR3nt: TGTGCCAGCCCACCACCGGACAGCAACGCAGATACGCAGTATTTT
CDR3aa: CASPPPDSNADTQYF
j_gene: TRBJ2-3
v_gene: TRBV28
abundance: -
d_gene: -

CDR3nt: TGCGCCAGCAGCGACGCAGTAGGGGCGTTCAGTAATTCGGTGGACACCATATATTTT
CDR3aa: CASSDAVGAFSNSVDTIYF
j_gene: TRBJ1-3
v_gene: TRBV5-1
abundance: -
d_gene: -

CDR3nt: TGTGCCAGCAGCCCGCAGTCCGGTTGGGATGGCTACACCTTC
CDR3aa: CASSPQSGWDGYTF
j_gene: TRBJ1-2
v_gene: TRBV14
abundance: once
d_gene: -

CDR3nt: TGTGCCAGCAGTATTCCGGGACACACTGAAGCTTTCTTT
CDR3aa: CASSIPGHTEAFF
j_gene: TRBJ1-1
v_gene: TRBV7-9
abundance: -
d_gene: -

CDR3nt: TGCGCCAGCAGTTATCGGGCGGGGACTAGCGGGGGTTATAGCTCCTACAATGAGCAGTTCTTC
CDR3aa: CASSYRAGTSGGYSSYNEQFF
j_gene: TRBJ2-1
v_gene: TRBV4-3
abundance: -
d_gene: TRBD2

CDR3nt: TGCGCCACCATGGACAGGGCCGGCACCGGGGAGCTGTTTTTT
CDR3aa: CATMDRAGTGELFF
j_gene: TRBJ2-2
v_gene: TRBV5-1
abundance: -
d_gene: TRBD1

CDR3nt: TGTGCCAGCAGCCGTCGACAGGGAACTGAAGCTTTCTTT
CDR3aa: CASSRRQGTEAFF
j_gene: TRBJ1-1
v_gene: TRBV7-7
abundance: -
d_gene: TRBD1

CDR3nt: TGTGCCAGCAGTTACCGCCAGACAACTAGCGGTCGGTACAATGAGCAGTTCTTC
CDR3aa: CASSYRQTTSGRYNEQFF
j_gene: TRBJ2-1
v_gene: TRBV27
abundance: -
d_gene: TRBD2

CDR3nt: -
CDR3aa: CATLGRGSITEAFF
j_gene: TRBJ1-1
v_gene: TRBV10-3
abundance: -
d_gene: -

CDR3nt: TGTGCCAGCAGCCAAGTAAAGGGAGGAGATACGCAGTATTTT
CDR3aa: CASSQVKGGDTQYF
j_gene: TRBJ2-3
v_gene: TRBV4-2
abundance: -
d_gene: -

CDR3nt: TGTGCCAGCAGTTACTCCTTTGGCCCAGGGAACACCATATATTTT
CDR3aa: CASSYSFGPGNTIYF
j_gene: TRBJ1-3
v_gene: TRBV6-5
abundance: few
d_gene: -

CDR3nt: TGTGCCAGCAGCCCACAAAACCCACTAGCGGGGGAGGAGACCCAGTACTTC
CDR3aa: CASSPQNPLAGEETQYF
j_gene: TRBJ2-5
v_gene: TRBV5-6
abundance: once
d_gene: TRBD2

CDR3nt: TGTGCCAGCAGGGGGGGAGGGCGCACAGATACGCAGTATTTT
CDR3aa: CASRGGGRTDTQYF
j_gene: TRBJ2-3
v_gene: TRBV9
abundance: once
d_gene: TRBD2

CDR3nt: TGTGCCAGCTCAGCATACCGGGACAGGGGAGAGAACACTGAAGCTTTCTTT
CDR3aa: CASSAYRDRGENTEAFF
j_gene: TRBJ1-1
v_gene: TRBV18
abundance: once
d_gene: TRBD1

CDR3nt: TGTGCCAGCAGCTTACTCGGCAGGGCTTTCAATCAGCCCCAGCATTTT
CDR3aa: CASSLLGRAFNQPQHF
j_gene: TRBJ1-5
v_gene: TRBV7-3
abundance: -
d_gene: -

CDR3nt: TGCAGCGTTGTAGGACTCGCCAGCTATGGCTACACCTTC
CDR3aa: CSVVGLASYGYTF
j_gene: TRBJ1-2
v_gene: TRBV29-1
abundance: -
d_gene: -

CDR3nt: TGTGCCAGCAGTTTACCGGGGGGACCCTACGAGCAGTACTTC
CDR3aa: CASSLPGGPYEQYF
j_gene: TRBJ2-7
v_gene: TRBV28
abundance: -
d_gene: TRBD2

CDR3nt: TGTGCCAGCGGGACAGGTATAAGTCGGGCTGAAGCTTTCTTT
CDR3aa: CASGTGISRAEAFF
j_gene: TRBJ1-1
v_gene: TRBV28
abundance: -
d_gene: TRBD1

CDR3nt: TGCGCCAGCAGCCAACAGGACGCCACAGATACGCAGTATTTT
CDR3aa: CASSQQDATDTQYF
j_gene: TRBJ2-3
v_gene: TRBV5-1
abundance: -
d_gene: -

CDR3nt: TGTGCCAGCAGCTTAGCGGGGGGCCACCAAGAGACCCAGTACTTC
CDR3aa: CASSLAGGHQETQYF
j_gene: TRBJ2-5
v_gene: TRBV7-8
abundance: few
d_gene: -

CDR3nt: TGTGCCAGCAGTAGCGGGGAGGGTCAAGAGACCCAGTACTTC
CDR3aa: CASSSGEGQETQYF
j_gene: TRBJ2-5
v_gene: TRBV2
abundance: -
d_gene: TRBD2

CDR3nt: TGTGCCATCAGTGAAAGGCAGGACACTGAAGCTTTCTTT
CDR3aa: CAISERQDTEAFF
j_gene: TRBJ1-1
v_gene: TRBV10-3
abundance: -
d_gene: -

CDR3nt: TGTGCCAGCATGGCAGTCCGGGAGACCCAGTACTTC
CDR3aa: CASMAVRETQYF
j_gene: TRBJ2-5
v_gene: TRBV28
abundance: few
d_gene: -

CDR3nt: TGCAGCGTTGAAGGGGGGGCAGATACGCAGTATTTT
CDR3aa: CSVEGGADTQYF
j_gene: TRBJ2-3
v_gene: TRBV29-1
abundance: -
d_gene: -

CDR3nt: TGCAGTGCTAGAGGGAGCTATGGCTACACCTTC
CDR3aa: CSARGSYGYTF
j_gene: TRBJ1-2
v_gene: TRBV20-1
abundance: -
d_gene: -

CDR3nt: TGTGCCAGCAGCTTGGAAACCTATGGCTACACCTTC
CDR3aa: CASSLETYGYTF
j_gene: TRBJ1-2
v_gene: TRBV5-6
abundance: -
d_gene: -

CDR3nt: TGTGCCAGCAGCGTAGGGGTAGACAATGAGCAGTTCTTC
CDR3aa: CASSVGVDNEQFF
j_gene: TRBJ2-1
v_gene: TRBV9
abundance: -
d_gene: -

CDR3nt: TGTGCCAGCAGCTTAGCGGGGTATTGGGCCCAGGGGGCCAATGGCTACACCTTC
CDR3aa: CASSLAGYWAQGANGYTF
j_gene: TRBJ1-2
v_gene: TRBV7-9
abundance: -
d_gene: TRBD1

CDR3nt: TGTGCCAGCGAGGAACAGGGGGGATACTCCTACGAGCAGTACTTC
CDR3aa: CASEEQGGYSYEQYF
j_gene: TRBJ2-7
v_gene: TRBV2
abundance: -
d_gene: TRBD1

CDR3nt: TGTGCCAGCAGTTTAGGGGGCCTCGGAGATACGCAGTATTTT
CDR3aa: CASSLGGLGDTQYF
j_gene: TRBJ2-3
v_gene: TRBV27
abundance: -
d_gene: -

CDR3nt: TGCGCCAGCAGCCAAGTAAGGCAAGCGATCTATGGCTACACCTTC
CDR3aa: CASSQVRQAIYGYTF
j_gene: TRBJ1-2
v_gene: TRBV4-1
abundance: -
d_gene: -

CDR3nt: TGCAGCGTTACCAGAGACCCGAACGAGCAGTACTTC
CDR3aa: CSVTRDPNEQYF
j_gene: TRBJ2-7
v_gene: TRBV29-1
abundance: -
d_gene: -

CDR3nt: TGTGCCAGCAGCTCGTACGCAGGGGCTGGGGAGCTGTTTTTT
CDR3aa: CASSSYAGAGELFF
j_gene: TRBJ2-2
v_gene: TRBV7-2
abundance: once
d_gene: -

CDR3nt: TGTGCCAGCAGCTCACAGGGGATGGGTCAGCCCCAGCATTTT
CDR3aa: CASSSQGMGQPQHF
j_gene: TRBJ1-5
v_gene: TRBV28
abundance: once
d_gene: TRBD1

CDR3nt: TGCGCCACCCAGCCCCTTCCCGCCGCGAGCGAGCAGTTCTTC
CDR3aa: CATQPLPAASEQFF
j_gene: TRBJ2-1
v_gene: TRBV4-1
abundance: once
d_gene: -

CDR3nt: TGCGCCAGCAGCCAAGATGTAGATACGCAGTATTTT
CDR3aa: CASSQDVDTQYF
j_gene: TRBJ2-3
v_gene: TRBV4-3
abundance: -
d_gene: -